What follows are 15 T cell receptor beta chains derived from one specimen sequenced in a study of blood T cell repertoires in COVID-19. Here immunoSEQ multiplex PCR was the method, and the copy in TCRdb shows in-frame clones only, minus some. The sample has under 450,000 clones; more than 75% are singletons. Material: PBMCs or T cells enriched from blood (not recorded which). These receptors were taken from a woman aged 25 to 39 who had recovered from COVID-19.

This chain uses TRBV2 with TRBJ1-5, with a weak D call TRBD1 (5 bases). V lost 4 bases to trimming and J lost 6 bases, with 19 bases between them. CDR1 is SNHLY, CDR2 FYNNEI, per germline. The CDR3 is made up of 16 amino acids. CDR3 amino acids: CASSVGGSNVGQPQHF. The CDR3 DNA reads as TGTGCCAGCAGTGTCGGGGGTTCGAATGTGGGTCAGCCCCAGCATTTT.

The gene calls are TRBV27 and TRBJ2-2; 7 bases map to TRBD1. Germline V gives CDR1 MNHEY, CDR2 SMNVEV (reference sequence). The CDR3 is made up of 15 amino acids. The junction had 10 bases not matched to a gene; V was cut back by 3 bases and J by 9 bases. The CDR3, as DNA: TGTGCCAGCAGTTTGCCCGGACAGGAAGGGCGGGAGCTGTTTTTT. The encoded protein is CASSLPGQEGRELFF.

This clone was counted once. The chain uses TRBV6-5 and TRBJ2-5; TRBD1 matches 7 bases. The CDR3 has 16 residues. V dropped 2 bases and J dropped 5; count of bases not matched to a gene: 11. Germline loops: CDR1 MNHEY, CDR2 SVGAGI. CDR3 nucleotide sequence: TGTGCCAGCAGTTACGGAGCCGACAGGGTAGGGGAGACCCAGTACTTC. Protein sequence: CASSYGADRVGETQYF.

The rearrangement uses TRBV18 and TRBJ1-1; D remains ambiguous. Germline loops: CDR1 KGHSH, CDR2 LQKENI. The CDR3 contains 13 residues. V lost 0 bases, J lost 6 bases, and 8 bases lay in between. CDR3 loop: CASSPPSAAEAFF. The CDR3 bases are TGTGCCAGCTCACCACCTTCGGCGGCTGAAGCTTTCTTT.

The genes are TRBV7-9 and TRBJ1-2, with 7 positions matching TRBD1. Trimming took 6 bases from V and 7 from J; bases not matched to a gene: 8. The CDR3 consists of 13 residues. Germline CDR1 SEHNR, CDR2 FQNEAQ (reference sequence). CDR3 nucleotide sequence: TGTGCCAGCAGTCAAACAGGGGAAACTGGCTACACCTTC. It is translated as CASSQTGETGYTF.

The CDR3 is CASRGQDNSPLHF. The CDR3, as DNA: TGTGCCAGCCGGGGACAGGATAATTCACCCCTCCACTTT. The chain links TRBV28 to TRBJ1-6; 8 positions match TRBD1. The V gene end was trimmed by 8 bases and the J gene end by 5 bases; junction bases not matched to a gene: 2. This CDR3 comprises 13 residues. CDR1 MDHEN and CDR2 SYDVKM come from the germline V gene.

Here the CDR3 reads CASSLAQGPGQGTDTQYF. The CDR3 nucleotides read TGCGCCAGCAGCTTGGCGCAAGGCCCGGGACAGGGGACAGATACGCAGTATTTT. This chain links TRBV5-1 with TRBJ2-3; TRBD1 agrees at 10 bases. Germline values: CDR1 SGHRS, CDR2 YFSETQ. The CDR3 sequence is 18 residues long. The trim removed 0 bases at V and 3 bases at J, leaving 10 bases unmatched.

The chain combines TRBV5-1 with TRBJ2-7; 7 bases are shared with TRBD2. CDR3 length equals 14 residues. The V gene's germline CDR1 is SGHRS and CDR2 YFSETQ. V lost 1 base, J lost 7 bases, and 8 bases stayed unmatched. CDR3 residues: CASSLYGGGWEQYF. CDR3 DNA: TGCGCCAGCAGCTTGTACGGGGGAGGGTGGGAGCAGTACTTC.

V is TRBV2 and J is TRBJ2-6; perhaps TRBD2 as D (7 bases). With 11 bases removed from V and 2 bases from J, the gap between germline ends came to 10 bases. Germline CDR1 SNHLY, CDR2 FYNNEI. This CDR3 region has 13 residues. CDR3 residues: CAGGGPGANVLTF. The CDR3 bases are TGTGCCGGGGGGGGCCCTGGGGCCAACGTCCTGACTTTC.

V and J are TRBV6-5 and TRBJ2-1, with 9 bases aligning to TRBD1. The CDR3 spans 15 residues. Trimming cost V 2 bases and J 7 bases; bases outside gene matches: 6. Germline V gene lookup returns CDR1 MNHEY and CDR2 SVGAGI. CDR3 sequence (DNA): TGTGCCAGCAGTTACACGGGACAGGGAGGAAATGAGCAGTTCTTC. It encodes CASSYTGQGGNEQFF.

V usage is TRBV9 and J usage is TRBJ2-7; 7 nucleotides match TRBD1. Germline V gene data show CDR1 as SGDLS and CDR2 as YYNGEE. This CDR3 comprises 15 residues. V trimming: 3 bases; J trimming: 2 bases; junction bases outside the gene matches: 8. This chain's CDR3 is CASSAGWTGPYEQYF. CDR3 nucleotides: TGTGCCAGCAGCGCAGGATGGACAGGACCCTACGAGCAGTACTTC.

In DNA, the CDR3 is TGTGCCAGCAGCGGCCCAGGGGGCACTGAAGCTTTCTTT. Its translation: CASSGPGGTEAFF. The chain links TRBV9 to TRBJ1-1; TRBD1 matches at 7 bases. This CDR3 is 13 amino acids long. CDR1 is SGDLS and CDR2 is YYNGEE in the germline V gene. Trimming at V came to 3 bases and at J to 4 bases, leaving 3 bases not matched to a gene.

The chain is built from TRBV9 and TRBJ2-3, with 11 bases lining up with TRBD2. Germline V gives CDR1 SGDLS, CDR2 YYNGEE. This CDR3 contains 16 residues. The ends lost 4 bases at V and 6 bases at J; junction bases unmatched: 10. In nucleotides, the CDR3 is TGTGCCAGCAGCTTACGACTAGCGGGGTTGGGGGATACGCAGTATTTT. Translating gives CASSLRLAGLGDTQYF. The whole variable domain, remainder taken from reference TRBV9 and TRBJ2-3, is DSGVTQTPKHLITATGQRVTLRCSPRSGDLSVYWYQQSLDQGLQFLIQYYNGEERAKGNILERFSAQQFPDLHSELNLSSLELGDSALYFCASSLRLAGLGDTQYFGPGTRLTVL.

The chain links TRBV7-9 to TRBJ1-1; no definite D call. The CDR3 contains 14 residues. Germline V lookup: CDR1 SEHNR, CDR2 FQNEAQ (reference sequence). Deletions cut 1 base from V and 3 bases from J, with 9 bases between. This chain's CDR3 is CASSLDREYTEAFF. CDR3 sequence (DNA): TGTGCCAGCAGCTTAGACCGGGAGTACACTGAAGCTTTCTTT.

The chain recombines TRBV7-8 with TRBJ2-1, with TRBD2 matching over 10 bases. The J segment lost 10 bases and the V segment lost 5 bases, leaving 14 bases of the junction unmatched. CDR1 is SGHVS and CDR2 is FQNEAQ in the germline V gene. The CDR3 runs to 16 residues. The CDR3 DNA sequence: TGTGCCAGCAGCCGAGCATCTAGCGGGAGTTCGAGGGAGCAGTTCTTC. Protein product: CASSRASSGSSREQFF. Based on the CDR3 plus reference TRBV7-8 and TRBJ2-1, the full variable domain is GAGVSQSPRYKVAKRGQDVALRCDPISGHVSLFWYQQALGQGPEFLTYFQNEAQLDKSGLPSDRFFAERPEGSVSTLKIQRTQQEDSAVYLCASSRASSGSSREQFFGPGTRLTVL.